A single sample gave rise to the 28 T cell receptor beta chains below, sequenced in a study of blood T cell repertoires in COVID-19. Clones were sequenced by immunoSEQ multiplex PCR, and TCRdb holds only the in-frame ones, with some missing. Of 45,000 to 50,000 clones in the sample, about nine tenths were seen once. The sample taken for sequencing was peripheral blood. These receptors were collected from a human donor in a cohort sampled during active COVID-19.

The CDR3: CSGGGRLTQETQYF. CDR3 bases: TGCAGCGGGGGGGGGCGATTGACTCAAGAGACCCAGTACTTC. The chain joins TRBV29-1 to TRBJ2-5; weak D call: TRBD2 (7 bases). The V end lost 7 bases, the J end lost 2 bases, and 17 bases lay between the germline ends. This CDR3 has 14 residues. Germline V CDR1 and CDR2: SQVTM, ANQGSEA.

This clone has a single count. The V and J genes are TRBV2 and TRBJ2-5, with 8 bases that match TRBD1. Looked up from germline, CDR1 is SNHLY and CDR2 is FYNNEI. The V and J ends lost 5 bases and 3 bases, in that order; junction bases with no gene match: 5. The CDR3 is 14 residues long. In DNA, the CDR3 is TGTGCCAGCAGTCGGACAGGGAAAAAAGAGACCCAGTACTTC. The encoded protein is CASSRTGKKETQYF.

This clone occurred once. The CDR3 DNA reads TGCGCCAGCAGCTTGGGGGACAGAGAGCAGTACTTC. Protein: CASSLGDREQYF. This chain uses TRBV5-1 with TRBJ2-7; 7 bases are a match to TRBD1. The germline gives CDR1 SGHRS, CDR2 YFSETQ. Germline trimming cut 0 bases from V and 7 bases from J; bases unmatched to any gene: 1. This CDR3 comprises 12 residues.

This clone was seen only once. The CDR3 sequence: CASRPGQGSNTGELFF. The CDR3 DNA reads TGTGCCAGTAGACCCGGACAGGGGAGTAACACCGGGGAGCTGTTTTTT. The chain recombines TRBV19 with TRBJ2-2, with 9 bases lining up with TRBD1. The CDR3 totals 16 residues. Germline V gene sequence: CDR1 LNHDA, CDR2 SQIVND (reference sequence). V was clipped by 6 bases and J by 2 bases; unmatched bases: 7. The whole variable domain, filled in from reference TRBV19 and TRBJ2-2, reads DGGITQSPKYLFRKEGQNVTLSCEQNLNHDAMYWYRQDPGQGLRLIYYSQIVNDFQKGDIAEGYSVSREKKESFPLTVTSAQKNPTAFYLCASRPGQGSNTGELFFGEGSRLTVL.

This chain links TRBV27 with TRBJ1-1, with D perhaps matching TRBD1 (5 bases). Trimming pared 7 bases from V and 3 bases from J, leaving 21 bases between. The CDR3 is made up of 16 amino acids. Germline loops: CDR1 MNHEY, CDR2 SMNVEV (reference sequence). The CDR3 here is CASIPIPGSGDTEAFF. CDR3 coding DNA: TGTGCCAGCATCCCGATACCAGGGAGCGGGGACACTGAAGCTTTCTTT.

The chain recombines TRBV7-2 with TRBJ2-7; TRBD1 matches at 8 bases. The CDR3 length is 15 residues. The germline V gene encodes CDR1 SGHTA and CDR2 FQGNSA. The junction had 5 bases not matched to a gene; V was cut back by 0 bases and J by 4 bases. The CDR3 coding sequence is TGTGCCAGCAGCTTAGCTTCGGGACAGGCATACGAGCAGTACTTC. Protein sequence: CASSLASGQAYEQYF.

The V gene is TRBV27, the J gene TRBJ1-2; D possibly corresponds to TRBD1 (6 bases). The CDR3 consists of 14 residues. Between the trimmed V and J ends, which lost 5 bases and 4 bases, there was a span of 14 bases. Germline CDR1 MNHEY, CDR2 SMNVEV (reference sequence). The DNA for the CDR3 is TGTGCCAGCAGTATCCTCGGGGGGGCCTATGGCTACACCTTC. Its protein is CASSILGGAYGYTF.

This chain uses TRBV5-1 with TRBJ2-5; perhaps TRBD1 as D (6 bases). From germline, CDR1 is SGHRS and CDR2 YFSETQ. V was trimmed by 5 bases and J by 5 bases, leaving 10 bases between them. The CDR3 has 12 amino acids. The CDR3 sequence is CASRGGRETQYF. CDR3 nucleotides: TGCGCCAGCAGAGGGGGTAGGGAGACCCAGTACTTC. The full variable domain, in which reference TRBV5-1 and TRBJ2-5 provide the parts outside the CDR3, is KAGVTQTPRYLIKTRGQQVTLSCSPISGHRSVSWYQQTPGQGLQFLFEYFSETQRNKGNFPGRFSGRQFSNSRSEMNVSTLELGDSALYLCASRGGRETQYFGPGTRLLVL.

This clone has only one observation. The J gene is TRBJ1-4, the V gene TRBV3-1 (or the pseudogene TRBV3-2); 7 nucleotides match TRBD1. Trimming at V came to 4 bases and at J to 6 bases, leaving 8 bases not matched to a gene. CDR3 length: 15 amino acids. Germline V gene lookup returns CDR1 LGHDT and CDR2 YNNKEL (reference sequence). The CDR3 sequence is CASSLRDRKDEKLFF. Here the CDR3 DNA reads TGTGCCAGCAGCCTTCGGGACAGAAAGGATGAAAAACTGTTTTTT.

The chain links TRBV5-4 to TRBJ2-7, with TRBD2 identical over 15 bases. Unmatched junction bases numbered 4, after V lost 5 bases and J lost 4 bases. Germline-derived CDR1 and CDR2 are SGHNT and YYREEE (reference sequence). The CDR3 covers 15 residues. The CDR3 loop is CASRPGTSGGYEQYF. CDR3 coding DNA: TGTGCCAGCAGACCCGGGACTAGCGGGGGGTACGAGCAGTACTTC. The whole variable domain, remainder taken from reference TRBV5-4 and TRBJ2-7, is ETGVTQSPTHLIKTRGQQVTLRCSSQSGHNTVSWYQQALGQGPQFIFQYYREEENGRGNFPPRFSGLQFPNYSSELNVNALELDDSALYLCASRPGTSGGYEQYFGPGTRLTVT.

The CDR3 region is CASSPGGAWGNQPQHF. Written as DNA, the CDR3 is TGTGCCAGCAGTCCGGGAGGGGCTTGGGGCAATCAGCCCCAGCATTTT. This chain connects TRBV7-9 to TRBJ1-5; a weak D match, TRBD1 (5 bases). V shed 6 bases and J shed 2 bases, with 17 bases lying between them. CDR1 is SEHNR, CDR2 FQNEAQ, per germline (reference sequence). The CDR3 spans 16 residues.

The J gene is TRBJ1-1, the V gene TRBV19; no clear D gene. The CDR3 is 12 residues long. Germline lookup yields CDR1 LNHDA and CDR2 SQIVND (reference sequence). The V and J ends lost 1 base and 8 bases respectively, with 8 bases between them. This CDR3 reads CASSIGRGEAFF. CDR3 nucleotides: TGTGCCAGTAGTATAGGACGAGGGGAAGCTTTCTTT.

This chain connects TRBV9 to TRBJ2-6; D is uncertain. This CDR3 region has 17 residues. V dropped 4 bases and J dropped 0 bases, with 14 bases sitting between them. From germline, CDR1 is SGDLS and CDR2 YYNGEE. The CDR3 sequence: CASSNRIRSSGANVLTF. The CDR3 DNA is TGTGCCAGCAGCAATCGTATTAGGAGCTCTGGGGCCAACGTCCTGACTTTC.

The chain links TRBV14 to TRBJ1-1; TRBD1 matches at 7 bases. Per germline, CDR1 SGHDN and CDR2 FVKESK. V lost 7 bases, J lost 1 base, and 9 bases stayed unmatched. The CDR3 totals 15 residues. Written as DNA, the CDR3 is TGTGCCAGCACCTCCAGGGGGGTGAAGAACACTGAAGCTTTCTTT. Translation: CASTSRGVKNTEAFF.

This clone was counted only a few times. The chain combines TRBV19 with TRBJ1-5; D is possibly TRBD1 (5 bases). The CDR3 consists of 13 residues. Trimming removed 6 bases from V and 4 bases from J, with 10 bases in between. The germline gives CDR1 LNHDA, CDR2 SQIVND (reference sequence). The CDR3 loop reads CASSDHRNQPQHF. The CDR3 region has the DNA TGTGCCAGTAGCGATCACAGGAATCAGCCCCAGCATTTT.

J is TRBJ1-1 and V is TRBV2, with 7 bases aligning to TRBD1. Germline V CDR1 and CDR2: SNHLY, FYNNEI. The CDR3 has 14 amino acids. Trimming removed 5 bases from V and 1 base from J; junction bases left unmatched: 4. The CDR3 spells CASSLGDRNTEAFF. The CDR3 DNA follows: TGTGCCAGCAGTCTGGGGGACAGGAACACTGAAGCTTTCTTT.

The chain uses TRBV4-1 and TRBJ1-2; D remains ambiguous. Per germline, CDR1 MGHRA and CDR2 YSYEKL. The CDR3 has 16 amino acids. Trimming removed 0 bases at V and 4 bases at J, with 15 bases between. For the CDR3, the DNA is TGCGCCAGCAGCCAAGAAGAGAGAGCGGAGGGCTATGGCTACACCTTC. Protein: CASSQEERAEGYGYTF.

This CDR3 reads CASSAPGTSVTLTDTQYF. The CDR3 region has the DNA TGTGCCAGCAGTGCCCCCGGGACTAGCGTGACATTAACAGATACGCAGTATTTT. The V gene is TRBV27, the J gene TRBJ2-3; 10 nucleotides match TRBD2. Germline CDR1 MNHEY, CDR2 SMNVEV (reference sequence). Unmatched junction bases numbered 14, after V lost 5 bases and J lost 3 bases. This CDR3 spans 18 amino acids.

This rearrangement joins TRBV10-3 to TRBJ2-3, with 8 bases fitting TRBD1. The junction had 15 bases not matched to a gene; V was cut back by 3 bases and J by 4 bases. This CDR3 spans 18 amino acids. Germline loops: CDR1 ENHRY, CDR2 SYGVKD. The CDR3 here is CAISEPPGRGLEPDTQYF. Here the CDR3 DNA reads TGTGCCATCAGTGAACCCCCGGGCAGGGGGCTAGAGCCAGATACGCAGTATTTT.

The gene calls are TRBV7-6 and TRBJ1-6; 10 nucleotides match TRBD1. Trimming removed 4 bases from V and 13 bases from J; junction bases left unmatched: 7. There are 14 residues in the CDR3. CDR1 SGHVS and CDR2 FNYEAQ come from the germline V gene. The CDR3 is CASSWGDRGSPLHF. The CDR3 nucleotides read TGTGCCAGCAGCTGGGGGGACAGGGGTTCTCCCCTCCACTTT.

The V call is TRBV15, the J call TRBJ2-5; D gene uncertain. Germline loops: CDR1 LNHNV, CDR2 YYDKDF (reference sequence). V gave up 0 bases and J gave up 1 base, with 3 bases separating them. The CDR3 consists of 13 residues. CDR3 residues: CATSRDIQETQYF. The CDR3 DNA is TGTGCCACCAGCAGAGATATCCAAGAGACCCAGTACTTC. The entire variable domain, with the rest obtained from reference TRBV15 and TRBJ2-5, is as follows: DAMVIQNPRYQVTQFGKPVTLSCSQTLNHNVMYWYQQKSSQAPKLLFHYYDKDFNNEADTPDNFQSRRPNTSFCFLDIRSPGLGDTAMYLCATSRDIQETQYFGPGTRLLVL.

The chain is built from TRBV2 and TRBJ1-6, with 7 bases that match TRBD1. J gave up 9 bases and V 8 bases, and 4 bases lay outside the gene matches. This CDR3 has 12 amino acids. CDR1 is SNHLY and CDR2 is FYNNEI in the germline V gene. CDR3 residues: CASRDSGSPLHF. For the CDR3, the DNA is TGTGCCAGCCGGGACAGTGGTTCACCCCTCCACTTT.

The gene calls are TRBV21-1 and TRBJ2-5; TRBD1 is the table's D call, not checked against the DNA. TRBV21-1 is annotated as a pseudogene. The CDR3 sequence is 14 residues long. CDR3 in DNA: TGTGCCAGCAGCAAAGCTGGCAGGGGAGAGACCCAGTACTTC. Translated, it gives CASSKAGRGETQYF.

The chain joins TRBV14 to TRBJ1-1, with unresolved D. The germline V gene has CDR1 SGHDN and CDR2 FVKESK. The CDR3 spans 13 residues. Deletions cut 4 bases from V and 1 base from J, with 7 bases between. CDR3 bases: TGTGCCAGCAGCCTGACATCGAACACTGAAGCTTTCTTT. It encodes CASSLTSNTEAFF.

The chain links TRBV4-1 to TRBJ1-5, with TRBD1 matching over 7 bases. CDR1 and CDR2 (germline): MGHRA, YSYEKL. V dropped 3 bases and J dropped 7; count of bases not matched to a gene: 6. This CDR3 comprises 14 residues. In DNA, the CDR3 is TGCGCCAGCAGCCATCCAGGGGGAGCGCAGCCCCAGCATTTT. Protein product: CASSHPGGAQPQHF.

The J gene is TRBJ1-2, the V gene TRBV5-1, with TRBD1 matching over 8 bases. CDR3 length: 14 amino acids. The trim removed 4 bases at V and 7 bases at J, leaving 9 bases unmatched. Germline assignment: CDR1 SGHRS and CDR2 YFSETQ. CDR3 sequence reads: CASSRLDRAGGYTF. DNA of the CDR3: TGCGCCAGCAGCCGGCTGGACAGGGCCGGTGGCTACACCTTC.

The chain carries TRBV4-1 and TRBJ1-2, with 8 nucleotides matching TRBD1. CDR3 length: 14 residues. Germline V gene lookup returns CDR1 MGHRA and CDR2 YSYEKL. J was trimmed by 5 bases and V by 5 bases; bases with no gene match: 7. The CDR3 DNA reads as TGCGCCAGCAGCGGACAGGGATCGGAGTATGGCTACACCTTC. This codes for CASSGQGSEYGYTF.

The count of this clone is one. The genes are TRBV3-1 (or the pseudogene TRBV3-2) and TRBJ2-5, with 7 bases fitting TRBD2. The CDR3 consists of 14 residues. Germline V gene lookup returns CDR1 LGHDT and CDR2 YNNKEL (reference sequence). Trimming cost V 0 bases and J 4 bases; bases outside gene matches: 2. DNA for the CDR3: TGTGCCAGCAGCCAAGATCCGGGGGGAGAGACCCAGTACTTC. Protein sequence: CASSQDPGGETQYF.